A single sample is the source of the 32 T cell receptor beta chains below, sequenced in a study of cytomegalovirus exposure and HLA in healthy donors. Use of 60 Vbeta and 13 Jbeta primers characterized the PCR. Assay: immunoSEQ multiplex PCR; the TCRdb copy retains only in-frame clones and omits some. This table has fewer than 95,000 clones, roughly 60% appearing once. Sequenced: PBMCs. The source is a woman aged 45-59 years in good health and CMV-seropositive.

This chain joins TRBV25-1 and TRBJ1-6; 10 bases map to TRBD1. The CDR3 is 14 amino acids. The germline gives CDR1 MGHDK, CDR2 SYGVNS. V shed 4 bases and J 9 bases; nucleotides not matched to a gene: 3. CDR3 DNA: TGTGCCAGCAGTGGGGGACAGGGGATTTCACCCCTCCACTTT. This translates into CASSGGQGISPLHF. Complete variable domain (other parts from reference TRBV25-1 and TRBJ1-6): EADIYQTPRYLVIGTGKKITLECSQTMGHDKMYWYQQDPGMELHLIHYSYGVNSTEKGDLSSESTVSRIRTEHFPLTLESARPSHTSQYLCASSGGQGISPLHFGNGTRLTVT.

This clone was detected a few times. V gene TRBV29-1 combines with J gene TRBJ1-2; 9 bases map to TRBD1. CDR1 and CDR2 from the germline V gene are SQVTM and ANQGSEA. The CDR3 loop spans 12 amino acids. V dropped 4 bases and J dropped 5; count of bases not matched to a gene: 2. CDR3 residues: CSVGGQGYGYTF. The DNA of the CDR3 is TGCAGCGTTGGTGGACAGGGGTATGGCTACACCTTC.

The sample holds a few counts of this clone. The rearrangement joins TRBV7-2 to TRBJ1-4, with a weak D call TRBD1 (5 bases). Germline loops: CDR1 SGHTA, CDR2 FQGNSA. The ends were cut back, 2 bases at V and 2 bases at J, with 9 bases in the middle. This CDR3 is 15 amino acids long. CDR3 protein: CASSLNGGTNEKLFF. CDR3 DNA: TGTGCCAGCAGCTTAAATGGGGGGACTAATGAAAAACTGTTTTTT.

The chain combines TRBV6-1 with TRBJ2-7, with TRBD1 matching 9 bases. The ends lost 3 bases at V and 0 bases at J; junction bases unmatched: 3. Germline V lookup: CDR1 MNHNS, CDR2 SASEGT. This CDR3 region has 15 residues. The CDR3: CASSDGTGISYEQYF. In DNA form, the CDR3 reads TGTGCCAGCAGTGATGGGACAGGGATCTCCTACGAGCAGTACTTC.

This clone was seen a few times. The CDR3 DNA is TGTGCCTGGAGTAAGGGGGTGAATCAGCCCCAGCATTTT. Translated, it gives CAWSKGVNQPQHF. This chain links TRBV30 with TRBJ1-5, with D perhaps TRBD1 (6 bases). The V end was cut by 2 bases, the J end by 4 bases, with 9 bases between. This CDR3 contains 13 residues. Germline V gives CDR1 GTSNPN, CDR2 SVGIG (reference sequence). The whole variable domain, filled in from reference TRBV30 and TRBJ1-5, reads SQTIHQWPATLVQPVGSPLSLECTVEGTSNPNLYWYRQAAGRGLQLLFYSVGIGQISSEVPQNLSASRPQDRQFILSSKKLLLSDSGFYLCAWSKGVNQPQHFGDGTRLSIL.

This clone showed up just once. The chain links TRBV11-2 to TRBJ1-5; the D gene is possibly TRBD1 (6 bases). Trimming pared 1 base from V and 2 bases from J, leaving 15 bases between. Germline V CDR1 and CDR2: SGHAT, FQNNGV. The CDR3 is made up of 17 amino acids. For the CDR3, the DNA is TGTGCCAGCAGCTTAGGGGGCACAGGGTATGGCAATCAGCCCCAGCATTTT. Protein product: CASSLGGTGYGNQPQHF.

This chain connects TRBV19 to TRBJ1-1; D not certain. The V gene's germline CDR1 is LNHDA and CDR2 SQIVND (reference sequence). The V and J ends lost 5 bases and 1 base respectively, with 17 bases between them. This CDR3 spans 16 amino acids. In DNA, the CDR3 is TGTGCCAGTAGTCCGAACCAAGGACTGGAGAACACTGAAGCTTTCTTT. It yields the protein CASSPNQGLENTEAFF.

The chain employs TRBV28 and TRBJ1-2; 10 bases line up with TRBD1. The CDR3 length is 14 residues. The V gene's germline CDR1 is MDHEN and CDR2 SYDVKM. Trimming cost V 7 bases and J 6 bases; bases outside gene matches: 8. CDR3 in DNA: TGTGCCAGCACATACGACAGGGGGCTTCATGGCTACACCTTC. It codes for CASTYDRGLHGYTF.

The chain carries TRBV4-1 and TRBJ1-1; D gene ambiguous. Trimming stripped 0 bases from V and 6 bases from J, with 14 bases between. Germline V gene lookup returns CDR1 MGHRA and CDR2 YSYEKL. This CDR3 has 15 residues. Written as DNA, the CDR3 is TGCGCCAGCAGCCAAGACGAGGGTTTGGCACCTGAAGCTTTCTTT. The encoded protein is CASSQDEGLAPEAFF.

This clone showed up just once. The chain carries TRBV28 and TRBJ1-1; 12 bases fit TRBD1. This CDR3 spans 17 amino acids. V lost 2 bases, J lost 2 bases, and 6 bases stayed unmatched. From germline, CDR1 is MDHEN and CDR2 SYDVKM. The CDR3 here is CASSLLPGTGGNTEAFF. The CDR3 coding sequence is TGTGCCAGCAGTTTACTCCCTGGGACAGGGGGCAACACTGAAGCTTTCTTT.

This clone has just one count. One end of the junction does not line up with germline, which may come from a read error. The rearrangement joins TRBV7-9 to TRBJ2-5; 9 nucleotides agree with TRBD1. The germline V gene has CDR1 SEHNR and CDR2 FQNEAQ (reference sequence). The CDR3 covers 17 residues. The CDR3 nucleotides are TGTTCCAGCAGCTCCTTGGACAGGGGCGATATTCAAGAGACCCAGTACTTC. Translated: CSSSSLDRGDIQETQYF. Full variable domain (missing parts from reference TRBV7-9 and TRBJ2-5): DTGVSQNPRHKITKRGQNVTFRCDPISEHNRLYWYRQTLGQGPEFLTYFQNEAQLEKSRLLSDRFSAERPKGSFSTLEIQRTEQGDSAMYLCSSSSLDRGDIQETQYFGPGTRLLVL.

The chain uses TRBV19 and TRBJ2-3, with D uncertain. Per germline, CDR1 LNHDA and CDR2 SQIVND (reference sequence). CDR3 length: 12 amino acids. Trimming pared 5 bases from V and 2 bases from J, leaving 5 bases between. The CDR3 sequence is CASSPSTDTQYF. DNA for the CDR3: TGTGCCAGTAGTCCTTCCACAGATACGCAGTATTTT.

The gene calls are TRBV5-1 and TRBJ1-1, with 9 bases identical to TRBD1. Looked up from germline, CDR1 is SGHRS and CDR2 is YFSETQ. This CDR3 comprises 15 residues. The V gene end was trimmed by 5 bases and the J gene end by 6 bases; junction bases not matched to a gene: 11. CDR3 sequence: CASRPGTGPRAEAFF. The CDR3 DNA reads TGCGCCAGCAGACCCGGGACAGGGCCTCGGGCTGAAGCTTTCTTT.

In this sample, this clone turned up a few times. This chain joins TRBV9 and TRBJ2-2, with D perhaps matching TRBD2 (6 bases). CDR3 length: 14 residues. V lost 0 bases, J lost 5 bases, and 8 bases lay in between. Germline values: CDR1 SGDLS, CDR2 YYNGEE. CDR3 nucleotides: TGTGCCAGCAGCGTAGCTCGGGGGACCGGGGAGCTGTTTTTT. This sequence encodes CASSVARGTGELFF.

This sequence joins TRBV6-1 and TRBJ2-7, with 10 positions matching TRBD1. Germline V gives CDR1 MNHNS, CDR2 SASEGT. The CDR3 consists of 15 residues. V gave up 7 bases and J gave up 2 bases; unmatched junction bases: 8. CDR3 residues: CASIIGTGVPYEQYF. CDR3 DNA: TGTGCCAGCATCATAGGGACAGGGGTTCCCTACGAGCAGTACTTC.

The J gene is TRBJ2-7, the V gene TRBV7-9; D is uncertain. The germline CDR1 and CDR2 sequences are SEHNR and FQNEAQ (reference sequence). The germline V and J ends were trimmed by 1 base and 4 bases, with 8 bases remaining between them. The CDR3 totals 13 residues. DNA for the CDR3: TGTGCCAGCAGCTTAGGAGATAATTACGAGCAGTACTTC. This gives the protein CASSLGDNYEQYF.

The genes are TRBV18 and TRBJ1-1; tentative D call: TRBD1 (5 bases). This CDR3 is built from 14 residues. Between the trimmed V and J ends, which lost 6 bases and 1 base, there was a span of 12 bases. Germline CDR1 is KGHSH and CDR2 is LQKENI. The CDR3 coding sequence is TGTGCCAGCTCGTTCGCGCAGGGGAACACTGAAGCTTTCTTT. Its protein product is CASSFAQGNTEAFF.

The rearrangement uses TRBV28 and TRBJ1-1; D not certain. V lost 1 base, J lost 5 bases, and 14 bases lay in between. Germline loops: CDR1 MDHEN, CDR2 SYDVKM. The CDR3 has 15 residues. The CDR3 reads CASSLYPDGRTEAFF. Here the CDR3 DNA reads TGTGCCAGCAGTTTATACCCCGACGGGAGGACTGAAGCTTTCTTT.

This clone has just a few counts. V usage is TRBV4-3 and J usage is TRBJ1-1; tentative D call: TRBD1 (6 bases). This CDR3 spans 15 amino acids. Germline V gene lookup returns CDR1 LGHNA and CDR2 YSLEER. V was clipped by 6 bases and J by 3 bases, with 17 bases between them. In DNA form, the CDR3 reads TGCGCCAGCAGGATTGACAGGAATGGAGACACTGAAGCTTTCTTT. This gives the protein CASRIDRNGDTEAFF.

In this sample, this clone turned up many times. V gene TRBV5-1 combines with J gene TRBJ2-3; D gene uncertain. The CDR3 has 15 amino acids. Germline V gives CDR1 SGHRS, CDR2 YFSETQ. The V and J ends lost 0 bases and 2 bases respectively, with 10 bases between them. CDR3 bases: TGCGCCAGCAGCTTGGCAGGCCAGACCACAGATACGCAGTATTTT. It yields the protein CASSLAGQTTDTQYF.

This clone was observed a single time. V usage is TRBV5-1 and J usage is TRBJ2-7; D not resolved. The V and J ends lost 4 bases and 5 bases respectively, with 16 bases between them. CDR3 size: 14 residues. The germline gives CDR1 SGHRS, CDR2 YFSETQ. The CDR3 DNA sequence: TGCGCCAGCAGCCTCTCTCGGTCCCTCAACGAGCAGTACTTC. This sequence encodes CASSLSRSLNEQYF.

The rearrangement joins TRBV4-1 to TRBJ2-3; possibly TRBD1 for D (5 bases). The CDR3 spans 18 residues. Trimming took off 0 bases at V and 1 base at J, with 17 bases between the two ends. From germline, CDR1 is MGHRA and CDR2 YSYEKL. CDR3 residues: CASSQDLSQGKGTDTQYF. The CDR3 DNA follows: TGCGCCAGCAGCCAAGATCTGAGCCAGGGTAAGGGCACAGATACGCAGTATTTT.

DNA for the CDR3: TGTGCCAGCGGCAAGGGAGGGGGACGAGGGGAGACCCAGTACTTC. Protein: CASGKGGGRGETQYF. This chain joins TRBV2 and TRBJ2-5, with D possibly matching TRBD2 (7 bases). The germline V and J ends were trimmed by 8 bases and 5 bases, with 21 bases remaining between them. CDR3 size: 15 residues. CDR1 SNHLY and CDR2 FYNNEI come from the germline V gene. Full variable domain (remainder filled in from reference TRBV2 and TRBJ2-5): EPEVTQTPSHQVTQMGQEVILRCVPISNHLYFYWYRQILGQKVEFLVSFYNNEISEKSEIFDDQFSVERPDGSNFTLKIRSTKLEDSAMYFCASGKGGGRGETQYFGPGTRLLVL.

The chain employs TRBV5-6 and TRBJ2-1; 15 bases map to TRBD2. V dropped 1 base and J dropped 3; count of bases not matched to a gene: 5. Germline V CDR1 and CDR2: SGHDT, YYEEEE. The CDR3 runs 18 residues. CDR3 protein: CASSLFGLAGGFYNEQFF. The CDR3 DNA is TGTGCCAGCAGCTTGTTCGGACTAGCGGGGGGGTTCTACAATGAGCAGTTCTTC.

The chain combines TRBV4-1 with TRBJ2-7, with TRBD2 matching 9 bases. J was trimmed by 7 bases and V by 5 bases; bases with no gene match: 6. The CDR3 spans 13 residues. Germline assignment: CDR1 MGHRA and CDR2 YSYEKL. CDR3 nucleotides: TGCGCCAGCAGCTTAGCGGGGGAGGGAGAGCAGTACTTC. Its translation: CASSLAGEGEQYF.

V gene TRBV7-9 combines with J gene TRBJ1-2; TRBD1 agrees at 8 bases. Germline values: CDR1 SEHNR, CDR2 FQNEAQ (reference sequence). J lost 1 base, V lost 5 bases, and 6 bases had no gene match. The CDR3 loop spans 15 amino acids. In DNA, the CDR3 is TGTGCCAGCAGCGGCGGGACAGGCATTAACTATGGCTACACCTTC. It specifies CASSGGTGINYGYTF.

The chain carries TRBV7-9 and TRBJ2-2; TRBD1 matches 10 bases. Per the germline V gene, CDR1 is SEHNR and CDR2 is FQNEAQ (reference sequence). The CDR3 is 16 residues long. After removal of 6 bases from V and 4 bases from J, the junction contained 8 bases not matched to a gene. The CDR3 spells CASRSPGQGSTGELFF. The CDR3 DNA sequence: TGTGCCAGCAGGTCACCGGGACAGGGGAGCACCGGGGAGCTGTTTTTT.

The chain joins TRBV29-1 to TRBJ2-1; 12 positions agree with TRBD2. The J segment lost 0 bases and the V segment lost 5 bases, leaving 17 bases of the junction unmatched. Per the germline V gene, CDR1 is SQVTM and CDR2 is ANQGSEA. The CDR3 has 20 amino acids. In DNA, the CDR3 is TGCAGCGTTAGACACTATCGGACTAGCGGGGAAAGAAGCTCCTACAATGAGCAGTTCTTC. Translation gives CSVRHYRTSGERSSYNEQFF.

This chain uses TRBV28 with TRBJ2-5, with D tentatively TRBD2 (6 bases). Trimming shortened V by 5 bases and J by 1 base, and 14 bases separated the two germline ends. The germline V gene has CDR1 MDHEN and CDR2 SYDVKM. The CDR3 contains 15 residues. The CDR3 spells CASSLSAGGQETQYF. The CDR3, as DNA: TGTGCCAGCAGTCTATCGGCCGGGGGCCAAGAGACCCAGTACTTC. Using reference TRBV28 and TRBJ2-5 for the parts outside the CDR3, the full variable domain is DVKVTQSSRYLVKRTGEKVFLECVQDMDHENMFWYRQDPGLGLRLIYFSYDVKMKEKGDIPEGYSVSREKKERFSLILESASTNQTSMYLCASSLSAGGQETQYFGPGTRLLVL.

The chain has TRBV15 and TRBJ2-3, with 9 bases lining up with TRBD2. CDR1 and CDR2 from the germline V gene are LNHNV and YYDKDF (reference sequence). This CDR3 comprises 18 residues. With V trimmed by 0 bases and J by 2 bases, 9 bases remained unmatched. CDR3 region: CATSRDHGLAGTTDTQYF. The DNA of the CDR3 is TGTGCCACCAGCAGAGATCATGGGCTAGCGGGGACCACAGATACGCAGTATTTT.

The chain joins TRBV5-8 to TRBJ2-7; D may be TRBD1 (5 bases). The germline gives CDR1 SGHTS, CDR2 YDEGEE. Deletions cut 2 bases from V and 6 bases from J, with 15 bases between. This CDR3 is built from 14 residues. The CDR3 bases are TGTGCCAGCAGCTTCCAGGGTTCTCCGGGCGAGCAGTACTTC. Its protein is CASSFQGSPGEQYF.

The chain employs TRBV2 and TRBJ1-2; no clear D. Trimming shortened V by 8 bases and J by 4 bases, and 14 bases separated the two germline ends. Germline V gene lookup returns CDR1 SNHLY and CDR2 FYNNEI. The CDR3 is made up of 13 amino acids. The CDR3 protein is CASPVRTAYGYTF. The CDR3 nucleotides are TGTGCCAGCCCGGTTAGGACTGCCTATGGCTACACCTTC.